This TCR beta chain was sequenced during a study of T cell repertoires in cytomegalovirus infection. About the research overall: Indications of both CMV infection and matching HLA type were provided by public TCR beta signatures. Study outcomes and limitations: In two of eight donors, the top clonotype was HLA-C-restricted CMV-specific.

TCRdb called the reads again in MiXCR, with one record for every CDR3 protein. The sample has some 130,000 distinct CDR3 sequences, 20% to 30% seen once. This CDR3 spans 13 amino acids. Germline lookup yields CDR1 SGHVS and CDR2 FNYEAQ. V lost 8 bases and J lost 4; bases outside the gene matches: 4. This clonotype has more than one count but fewer than ten. What it recognizes is unknown. J is TRBJ2-1 and V is TRBV7-6; TRBD1 agrees at 8 bases. The receptor was isolated from a human donor in good health (CMV status not recorded). Some clones in this sample may be carry-over from other donors' samples. The sample comprised PBMCs, sequenced either directly or after in vitro stimulation (not recorded which). CDR3 in amino acids: CASSGGEYNEQFF. The CDR3 DNA sequence: TGTGCCAGCTCAGGGGGCGAATACAATGAGCAGTTCTTC.